This entry concerns a single T cell receptor beta chain. Trimming cost V 8 bases and J 0 bases; bases outside gene matches: 3. The CDR3 loop spans 13 amino acids. Germline V lookup: CDR1 GTSNPN, CDR2 SVGIG (reference sequence). This table comes from immunoSEQ multiplex PCR, and its TCRdb copy is limited to in-frame clones, with some not included. The sample holds about 82,000 clones; about 90% are singletons and the top ten take 20%. These data belong to a study of control samples from healthy donors and cancer patients. The TCR originated in a man in his fifties in good health. The chain is built from TRBV30 and TRBJ1-3; TRBD1 aligns across 8 bases. Specimen: blood. This CDR3 is CARQGHSGNTIYF. The CDR3 region has the DNA TGTGCCCGACAGGGGCACTCTGGAAACACCATATATTTT.